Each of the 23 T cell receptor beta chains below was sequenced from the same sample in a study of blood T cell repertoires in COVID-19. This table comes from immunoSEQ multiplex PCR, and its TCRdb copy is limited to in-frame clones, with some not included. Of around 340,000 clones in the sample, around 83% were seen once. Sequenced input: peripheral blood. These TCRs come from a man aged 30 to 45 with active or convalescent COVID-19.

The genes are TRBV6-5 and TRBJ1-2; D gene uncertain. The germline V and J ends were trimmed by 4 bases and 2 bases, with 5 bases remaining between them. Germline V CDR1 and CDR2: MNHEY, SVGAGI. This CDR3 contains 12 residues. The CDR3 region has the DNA TGTGCCAGCAGTTCCCAAAACTATGGCTACACCTTC. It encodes CASSSQNYGYTF.

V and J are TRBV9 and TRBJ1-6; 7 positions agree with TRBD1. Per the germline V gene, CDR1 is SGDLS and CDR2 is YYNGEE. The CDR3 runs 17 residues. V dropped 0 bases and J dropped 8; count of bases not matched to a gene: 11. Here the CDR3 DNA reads TGTGCCAGCAGCGTAGGAGGGGGCCATCCCATCCATTCACCCCTCCACTTT. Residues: CASSVGGGHPIHSPLHF. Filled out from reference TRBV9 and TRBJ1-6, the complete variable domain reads DSGVTQTPKHLITATGQRVTLRCSPRSGDLSVYWYQQSLDQGLQFLIQYYNGEERAKGNILERFSAQQFPDLHSELNLSSLELGDSALYFCASSVGGGHPIHSPLHFGNGTRLTVT.

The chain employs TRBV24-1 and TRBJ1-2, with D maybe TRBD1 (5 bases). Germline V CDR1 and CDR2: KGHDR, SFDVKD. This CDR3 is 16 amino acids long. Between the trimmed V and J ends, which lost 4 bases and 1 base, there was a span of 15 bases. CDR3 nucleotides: TGTGCCACCAGTGACCCGGCGGAGGGGTATAACTATGGCTACACCTTC. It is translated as CATSDPAEGYNYGYTF.

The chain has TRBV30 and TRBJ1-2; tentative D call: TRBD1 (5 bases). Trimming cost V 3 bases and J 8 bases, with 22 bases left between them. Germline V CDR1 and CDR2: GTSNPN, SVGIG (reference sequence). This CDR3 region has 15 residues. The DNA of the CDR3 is TGTGCCTGGAGCCTTCAACCGTCGGGGGACGGGGGCTACACCTTC. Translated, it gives CAWSLQPSGDGGYTF.

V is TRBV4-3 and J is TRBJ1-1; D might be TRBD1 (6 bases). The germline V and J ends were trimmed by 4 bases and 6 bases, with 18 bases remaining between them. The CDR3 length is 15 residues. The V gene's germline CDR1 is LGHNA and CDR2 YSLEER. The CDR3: CASSRRGWVIAEAFF. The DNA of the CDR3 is TGCGCCAGCAGCCGAAGGGGGTGGGTGATCGCTGAAGCTTTCTTT.

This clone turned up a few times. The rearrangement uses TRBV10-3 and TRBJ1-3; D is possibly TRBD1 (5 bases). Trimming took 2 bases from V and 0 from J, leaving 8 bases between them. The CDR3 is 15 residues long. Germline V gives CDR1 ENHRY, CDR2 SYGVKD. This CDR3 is CAISEGAVSGNTIYF. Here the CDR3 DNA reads TGTGCCATCAGTGAGGGGGCCGTCTCTGGAAACACCATATATTTT.

CDR3 DNA sequence: TGTGCCTGGAATCCGGGACTAGCGTTCAATGAGCAGTTCTTC. Protein product: CAWNPGLAFNEQFF. The chain couples TRBV30 to TRBJ2-1; 10 nucleotides agree with TRBD2. V lost 4 bases to trimming and J lost 6 bases; unmatched junction nucleotides: 6. From germline, CDR1 is GTSNPN and CDR2 SVGIG (reference sequence). The CDR3 consists of 14 residues.

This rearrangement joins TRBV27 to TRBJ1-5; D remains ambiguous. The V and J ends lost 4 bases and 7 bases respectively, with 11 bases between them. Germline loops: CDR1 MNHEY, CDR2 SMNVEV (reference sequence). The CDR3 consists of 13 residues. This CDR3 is CASSSSHQQPQHF. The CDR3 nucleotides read TGTGCCAGCAGTTCTTCCCATCAGCAGCCCCAGCATTTT.

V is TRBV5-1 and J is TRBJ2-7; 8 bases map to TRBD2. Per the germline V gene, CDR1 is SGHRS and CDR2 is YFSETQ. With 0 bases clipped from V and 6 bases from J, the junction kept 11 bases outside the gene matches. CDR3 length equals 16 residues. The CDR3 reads CASSLDGAGGGPEQYF. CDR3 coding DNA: TGCGCCAGCAGCTTGGATGGCGCGGGGGGCGGCCCCGAGCAGTACTTC.

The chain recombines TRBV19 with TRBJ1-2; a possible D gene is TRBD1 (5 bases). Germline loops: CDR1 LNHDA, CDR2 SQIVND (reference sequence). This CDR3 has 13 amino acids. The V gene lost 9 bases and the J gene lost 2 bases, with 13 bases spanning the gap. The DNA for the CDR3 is TGTGCCAGCCAGTGGGGGGGGAACTATGGCTACACCTTC. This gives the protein CASQWGGNYGYTF.

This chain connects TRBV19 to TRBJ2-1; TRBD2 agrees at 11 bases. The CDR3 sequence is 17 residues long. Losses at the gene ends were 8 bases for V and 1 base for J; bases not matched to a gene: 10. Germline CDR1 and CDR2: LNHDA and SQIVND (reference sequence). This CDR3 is CASLSGRAEESYNEQFF. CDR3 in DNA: TGTGCCAGTCTTAGCGGGAGGGCCGAGGAGTCCTACAATGAGCAGTTCTTC. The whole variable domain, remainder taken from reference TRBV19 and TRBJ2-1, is DGGITQSPKYLFRKEGQNVTLSCEQNLNHDAMYWYRQDPGQGLRLIYYSQIVNDFQKGDIAEGYSVSREKKESFPLTVTSAQKNPTAFYLCASLSGRAEESYNEQFFGPGTRLTVL.

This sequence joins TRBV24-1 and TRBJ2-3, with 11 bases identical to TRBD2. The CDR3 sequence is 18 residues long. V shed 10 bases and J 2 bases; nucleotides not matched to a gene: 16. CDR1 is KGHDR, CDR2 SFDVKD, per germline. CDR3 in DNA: TGTGCCACGAGGCCAAATGGACTAGCGGGTCGGCACACAGATACGCAGTATTTT. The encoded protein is CATRPNGLAGRHTDTQYF.

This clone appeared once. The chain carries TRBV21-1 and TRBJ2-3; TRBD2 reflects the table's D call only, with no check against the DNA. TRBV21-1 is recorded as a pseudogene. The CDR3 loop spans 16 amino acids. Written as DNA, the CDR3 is TGTGCCAGCAGCAAACGAGACGGGAGGGGGACAGATACGCAGTATTTT. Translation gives CASSKRDGRGTDTQYF.

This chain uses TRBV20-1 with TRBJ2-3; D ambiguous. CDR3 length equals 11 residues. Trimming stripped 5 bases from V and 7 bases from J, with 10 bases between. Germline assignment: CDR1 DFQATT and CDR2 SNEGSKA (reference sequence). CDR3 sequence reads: CSALTRYTQYF. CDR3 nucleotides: TGCAGTGCTTTGACACGGTATACGCAGTATTTT.

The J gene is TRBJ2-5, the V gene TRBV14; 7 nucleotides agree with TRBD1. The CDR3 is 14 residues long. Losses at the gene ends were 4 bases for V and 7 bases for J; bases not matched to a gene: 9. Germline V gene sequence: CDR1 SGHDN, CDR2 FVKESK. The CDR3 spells CASSPPGGRGTQYF. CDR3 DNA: TGTGCCAGCAGCCCCCCAGGGGGTCGTGGGACCCAGTACTTC. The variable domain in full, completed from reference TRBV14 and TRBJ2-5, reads EAGVTQFPSHSVIEKGQTVTLRCDPISGHDNLYWYRRVMGKEIKFLLHFVKESKQDESGMPNNRFLAERTGGTYSTLKVQPAELEDSGVYFCASSPPGGRGTQYFGPGTRLLVL.

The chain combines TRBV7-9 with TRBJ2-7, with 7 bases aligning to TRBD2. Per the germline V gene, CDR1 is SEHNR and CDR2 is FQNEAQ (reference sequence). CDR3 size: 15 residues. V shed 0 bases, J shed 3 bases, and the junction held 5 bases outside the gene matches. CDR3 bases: TGTGCCAGCAGCTTAGCGGGAGGGCTCGGCTACGAGCAGTACTTC. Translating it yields CASSLAGGLGYEQYF.

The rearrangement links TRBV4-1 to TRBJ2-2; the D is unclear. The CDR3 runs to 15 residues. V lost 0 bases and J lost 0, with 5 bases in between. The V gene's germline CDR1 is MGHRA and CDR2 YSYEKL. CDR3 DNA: TGCGCCAGCAGCCAAGATCGTCCGAACACCGGGGAGCTGTTTTTT. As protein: CASSQDRPNTGELFF.

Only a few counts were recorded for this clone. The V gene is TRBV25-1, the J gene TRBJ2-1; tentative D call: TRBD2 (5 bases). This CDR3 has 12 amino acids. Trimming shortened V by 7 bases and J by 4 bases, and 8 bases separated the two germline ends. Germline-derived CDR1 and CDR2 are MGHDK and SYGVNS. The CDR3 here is CASTERYNEQFF. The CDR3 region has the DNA TGTGCCAGCACAGAGCGGTACAATGAGCAGTTCTTC.

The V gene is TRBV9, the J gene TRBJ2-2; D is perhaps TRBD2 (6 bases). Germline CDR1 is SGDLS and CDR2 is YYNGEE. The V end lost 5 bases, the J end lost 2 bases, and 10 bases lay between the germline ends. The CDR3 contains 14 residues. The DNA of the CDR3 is TGTGCCAGCAGGGAGGGCGTCAACACCGGGGAGCTGTTTTTT. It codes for CASREGVNTGELFF.

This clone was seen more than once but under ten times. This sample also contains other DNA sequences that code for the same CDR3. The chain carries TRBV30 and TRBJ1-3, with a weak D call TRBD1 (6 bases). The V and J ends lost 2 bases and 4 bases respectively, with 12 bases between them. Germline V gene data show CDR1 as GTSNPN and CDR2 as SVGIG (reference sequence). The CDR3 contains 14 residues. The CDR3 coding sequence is TGTGCCTGGAGTCGAACAGGGTCGGGAAACACCATATATTTT. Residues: CAWSRTGSGNTIYF.

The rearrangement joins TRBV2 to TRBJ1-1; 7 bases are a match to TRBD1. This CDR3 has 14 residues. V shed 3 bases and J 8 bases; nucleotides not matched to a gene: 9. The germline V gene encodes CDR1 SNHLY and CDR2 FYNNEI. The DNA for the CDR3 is TGTGCCAGCAGTGAGGATTCAGGGGGTCTCGAAGCTTTCTTT. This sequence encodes CASSEDSGGLEAFF.

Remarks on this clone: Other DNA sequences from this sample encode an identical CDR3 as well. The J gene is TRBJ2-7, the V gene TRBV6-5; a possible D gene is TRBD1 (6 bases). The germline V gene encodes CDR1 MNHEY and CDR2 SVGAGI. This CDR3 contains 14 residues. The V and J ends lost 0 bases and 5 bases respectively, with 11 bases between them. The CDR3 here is CASSYSLAGDEQYF. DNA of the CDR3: TGTGCCAGCAGTTACTCGTTGGCAGGGGACGAGCAGTACTTC.

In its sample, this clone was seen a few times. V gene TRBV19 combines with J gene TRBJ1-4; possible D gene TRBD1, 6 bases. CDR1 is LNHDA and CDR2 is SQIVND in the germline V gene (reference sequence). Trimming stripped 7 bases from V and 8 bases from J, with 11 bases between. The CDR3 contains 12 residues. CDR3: CASMGANEKLFF. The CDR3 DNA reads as TGTGCCAGTATGGGGGCAAACGAAAAACTGTTTTTT.